A selection of T cell receptor beta chains follows, all from one sample in a study of blood T cell repertoires in COVID-19. Data came from immunoSEQ multiplex PCR; TCRdb stores just in-frame clones and leaves some out. The data show about 170,000 clones, roughly 90% seen once. The sample comprised PBMCs or T cells enriched from blood (not recorded which). These receptors all stem from a woman aged 18-29 years who had recovered from COVID-19. The CDR3 runs from the conserved cysteine through the conserved F or W. A D gene is named only where the DNA matches it firmly. Not every row has a clone size; where given, it reads once, few, many or a size class.

v_gene,j_gene,abundance,d_gene,CDR3aa,CDR3nt
TRBV4-3,TRBJ2-7,NA,TRBD2,CASSQEAGDEQYF,TGCGCCAGCAGCCAAGAGGCGGGGGACGAGCAGTACTTC
TRBV19,TRBJ2-2,NA,NA,CASKAPGKNTGELFF,TGTGCCAGTAAAGCCCCAGGGAAGAACACCGGGGAGCTGTTTTTT
TRBV4-1,TRBJ2-1,NA,NA,CASSPWGSSYNEQFF,TGCGCCAGCAGCCCATGGGGCAGCTCCTACAATGAGCAGTTCTTC
TRBV5-4,TRBJ2-3,NA,TRBD2,CALSGTSTDTQYF,TGTGCCCTAAGCGGGACTAGCACAGATACGCAGTATTTT
TRBV9,TRBJ2-3,NA,TRBD2,CASSVELAGGISTDTQYF,TGTGCCAGCAGCGTAGAACTAGCGGGAGGTATCAGCACAGATACGCAGTATTTT
TRBV28,TRBJ1-5,NA,TRBD1,CASLMTGGRQPQHF,TGTGCCAGTCTTATGACAGGGGGCCGGCAGCCCCAGCATTTT
TRBV7-9,TRBJ1-5,NA,TRBD1,CASRDRDPGQPQHF,TGTGCCAGCAGGGACAGGGACCCGGGTCAGCCCCAGCATTTT
TRBV6-2/TRBV6-3,TRBJ2-7,NA,TRBD1,CASSYTSGTGSYEQYF,TGTGCCAGCAGTTACACCTCCGGGACAGGGTCCTACGAGCAGTACTTC
TRBV19,TRBJ2-5,NA,TRBD2,CASSILAGDAQETQYF,TGTGCCAGTAGTATCCTAGCGGGAGATGCTCAAGAGACCCAGTACTTC
TRBV14,TRBJ2-1,NA,NA,CASSPRWQGYGFNEQFF,TGTGCCAGCAGCCCTAGATGGCAGGGGTATGGTTTCAATGAGCAGTTCTTC
TRBV11-2,TRBJ2-3,NA,TRBD2,CASRTSGSTDTQYF,TGTGCCAGCAGGACTAGCGGAAGCACAGATACGCAGTATTTT
TRBV7-3,TRBJ2-1,NA,TRBD2,CASSLTGAGGRNEQFF,TGTGCCAGCAGCTTAACGGGTGCGGGAGGACGCAATGAGCAGTTCTTC
TRBV4-2,TRBJ1-2,NA,NA,CASSQDLARVEGYTF,TGTGCCAGCAGCCAAGATCTGGCCAGGGTCGAGGGCTACACCTTC
TRBV5-1,TRBJ2-1,NA,TRBD2,CASSLAGASGRARQFF,TGCGCCAGCAGTCTGGCGGGGGCTAGCGGGAGGGCCAGGCAGTTCTTC
TRBV28,TRBJ2-3,NA,TRBD1,CASSSGQGRTDTQYF,TGTGCCAGCAGTTCCGGACAGGGAAGAACAGATACGCAGTATTTT
TRBV19,TRBJ1-2,NA,NA,CASSTGLAMGGYTF,TGTGCCAGTAGTACCGGACTGGCCATGGGCGGCTACACCTTC
TRBV4-1,TRBJ1-5,NA,NA,CASSQVRANQPQHF,TGCGCCAGCAGCCAAGTGAGGGCCAATCAGCCCCAGCATTTT
TRBV4-1,TRBJ2-5,NA,NA,CASSQETGTQYF,TGCGCCAGCAGCCAGGAGACCGGGACCCAGTACTTC
TRBV28,TRBJ2-3,NA,NA,CASSETRGGEDTQYF,TGTGCCAGCAGCGAAACTAGGGGGGGCGAAGATACGCAGTATTTT
TRBV19,TRBJ2-1,NA,TRBD2,CASSIPGLAGGHEQFF,TGTGCCAGTAGTATACCCGGACTAGCGGGAGGCCATGAGCAGTTCTTC
TRBV2,TRBJ1-4,NA,TRBD1,CASSDATGTDYEKLFF,TGTGCCAGCAGTGACGCGACAGGGACGGACTATGAAAAACTGTTTTTT
TRBV7-8,TRBJ2-3,NA,NA,CASSLAGLATSTDTQYF,TGTGCCAGCAGCTTAGCAGGCCTAGCGACTAGCACAGATACGCAGTATTTT
TRBV10-3,TRBJ2-3,NA,TRBD2,CAISESVASGRTRTDTQYF,TGTGCCATCAGTGAGTCTGTGGCTAGCGGGCGGACGCGCACAGATACGCAGTATTTT
TRBV11-2,TRBJ1-2,NA,TRBD1,CASSSRGQGGYTF,TGTGCCAGCAGCTCCAGGGGGCAAGGTGGCTACACCTTC
TRBV6-2/TRBV6-3,TRBJ2-2,NA,NA,CASSYSRGSGELFF,TGTGCCAGCAGTTACTCGCGCGGGTCCGGGGAGCTGTTTTTT
TRBV28,TRBJ2-3,NA,TRBD2,CASSLGLREVVDTQYF,TGTGCCAGCAGTTTGGGTTTGCGGGAGGTCGTAGATACGCAGTATTTT
TRBV7-2,TRBJ2-3,NA,TRBD1,CASSTGTETDTQYF,TGTGCCAGCAGCACCGGGACAGAGACAGATACGCAGTATTTT
TRBV2,TRBJ2-7,NA,NA,CASSEPTGSYEQYF,TGTGCCAGCAGTGAGCCGACAGGCTCCTACGAGCAGTACTTC
TRBV5-4,TRBJ2-3,NA,NA,CASSLWKRADTDTQYF,TGTGCCAGCAGCTTGTGGAAGCGGGCCGACACAGATACGCAGTATTTT
TRBV12-3/TRBV12-4,TRBJ1-2,NA,NA,CASSLSRIFGYTF,TGTGCCAGCAGTTTGTCCAGGATTTTTGGCTACACCTTC
TRBV29-1,TRBJ1-2,few,NA,CSVDTGGYTF,TGCAGCGTTGACACTGGTGGCTACACCTTC
TRBV28,TRBJ1-6,NA,TRBD1,CASSVNRGESPLHF,TGTGCCAGCAGTGTGAACAGGGGGGAGTCACCCCTCCACTTT
TRBV3-1/TRBV3-2,TRBJ2-1,NA,NA,CASSQELAGSYNEQFF,TGTGCCAGCAGCCAAGAACTAGCTGGCTCCTACAATGAGCAGTTCTTC
TRBV9,TRBJ1-1,NA,TRBD1,CASSARDRDAEAFF,TGTGCCAGCAGCGCCCGGGACAGGGACGCTGAAGCTTTCTTT
TRBV5-6,TRBJ2-2,NA,TRBD1,CASTLDRGMVTGELFF,TGTGCCAGCACCTTAGACAGGGGCATGGTTACCGGGGAGCTGTTTTTT
TRBV5-4,TRBJ1-4,NA,NA,CASSLDENEKLFF,TGTGCCAGCAGCTTGGACGAGAATGAAAAACTGTTTTTT
TRBV24-1,TRBJ1-1,NA,NA,CATSDWTRGVAFF,TGTGCCACCAGTGACTGGACCCGGGGGGTAGCTTTCTTT
TRBV7-2,TRBJ2-7,once,NA,CASSLNPPASSYEQYF,TGTGCCAGCAGCTTAAACCCTCCCGCTAGTTCCTACGAGCAGTACTTC
TRBV11-2,TRBJ1-6,few,TRBD1,CASSGPNTGAKWNSPLHF,TGTGCCAGCAGCGGCCCCAACACAGGGGCGAAATGGAATTCACCCCTCCACTTT